This TCR beta chain comes out of a study of OX40 agonist ivuxolimab in advanced cancers. Study-level background: Prior anti-PD-1, anti-PD-L1 or anti-CTLA-4 therapy was allowed; 40% to 50% had some. General study findings and limits: Certain nonresponders additionally had low normalized T-cell clonal expansion.

Concerning this clone: Its antigen is undetermined.

V lost 2 bases and J lost 6, with 11 bases in between. Germline-derived CDR1 and CDR2 are MNHEY and SMNVEV (reference sequence). The CDR3 extends over 14 amino acids. Profiled with immunoSEQ multiplex PCR; TCRdb holds only in-frame clones, not every one. The sample contains 76,000 or so clones, about 93% of which appear only once. The sequencing here drew on CD4+ or CD8+ T cells sorted from blood, taken in a trial of the OX40 agonist ivuxolimab. This chain connects TRBV27 to TRBJ1-5, with D perhaps TRBD1 (5 bases). The receptor's source is an adult with an advanced solid tumor such as melanoma, head and neck, liver or kidney cancer. This CDR3 reads CASSLGSGGQPQHF. CDR3 DNA sequence: TGTGCCAGCAGTTTAGGCTCGGGGGGTCAGCCCCAGCATTTT.